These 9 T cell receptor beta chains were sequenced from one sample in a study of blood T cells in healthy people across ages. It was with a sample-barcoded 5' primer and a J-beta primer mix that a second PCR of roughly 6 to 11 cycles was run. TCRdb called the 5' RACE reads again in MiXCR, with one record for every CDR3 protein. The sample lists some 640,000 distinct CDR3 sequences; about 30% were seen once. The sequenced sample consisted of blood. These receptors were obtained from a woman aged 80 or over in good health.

DNA of the CDR3: TGTGCCAGTAGGTCAAGCCAGGGACCCCTCCACTTT. Its translation: CASRSSQGPLHF. The V and J genes are TRBV19 and TRBJ1-6, with D maybe TRBD1 (5 bases). The CDR3 has 12 amino acids. Trimming stripped 6 bases from V and 12 bases from J, with 12 bases between. Germline loops: CDR1 LNHDA, CDR2 SQIVND (reference sequence).

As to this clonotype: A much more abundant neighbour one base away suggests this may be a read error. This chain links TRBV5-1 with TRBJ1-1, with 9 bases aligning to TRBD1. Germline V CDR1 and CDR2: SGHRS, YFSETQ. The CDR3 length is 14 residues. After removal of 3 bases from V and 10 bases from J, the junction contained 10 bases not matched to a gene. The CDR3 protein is CASSSAGTGTGAFF. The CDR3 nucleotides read TGCGCCAGCAGCTCGGCCGGGACAGGGACAGGAGCTTTCTTT.

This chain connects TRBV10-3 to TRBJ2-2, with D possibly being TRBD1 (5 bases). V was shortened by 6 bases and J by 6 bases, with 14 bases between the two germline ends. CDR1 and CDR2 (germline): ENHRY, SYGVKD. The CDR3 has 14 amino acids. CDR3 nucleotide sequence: TGTGCCATCAGGGGAACAGGATTTGCCGGGGAGCTGTTTTTT. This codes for CAIRGTGFAGELFF.

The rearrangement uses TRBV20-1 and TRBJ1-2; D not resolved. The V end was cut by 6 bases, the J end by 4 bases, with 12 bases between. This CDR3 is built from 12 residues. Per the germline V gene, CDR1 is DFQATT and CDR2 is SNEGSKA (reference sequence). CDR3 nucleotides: TGCAGTGCCGCGAGAGCGAGCTATGGCTACACCTTC. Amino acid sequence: CSAARASYGYTF.

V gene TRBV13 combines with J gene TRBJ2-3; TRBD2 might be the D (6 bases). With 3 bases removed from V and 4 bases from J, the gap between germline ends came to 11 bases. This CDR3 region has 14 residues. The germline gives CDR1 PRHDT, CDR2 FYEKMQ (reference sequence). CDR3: CASSFRRAPDTQYF. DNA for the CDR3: TGTGCCAGCAGCTTCCGGAGGGCCCCAGATACGCAGTATTTT.

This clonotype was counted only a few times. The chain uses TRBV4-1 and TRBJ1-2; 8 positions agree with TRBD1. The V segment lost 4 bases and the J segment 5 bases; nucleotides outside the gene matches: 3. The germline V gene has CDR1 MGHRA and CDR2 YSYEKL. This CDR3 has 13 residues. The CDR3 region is CASSRRTGYGYTF. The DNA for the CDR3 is TGCGCCAGCAGCCGACGGACAGGGTATGGCTACACCTTC.

CDR3 sequence (DNA): TGTGCCAGCAGCTTACAGGACGAATCGTTCTATACGCAGTATTTT. This encodes CASSLQDESFYTQYF. The V and J genes are TRBV7-6 and TRBJ2-3; D remains unclear. Trimming cost V 2 bases and J 7 bases, with 16 bases left between them. CDR3 length: 15 amino acids. The V gene's germline CDR1 is SGHVS and CDR2 FNYEAQ.

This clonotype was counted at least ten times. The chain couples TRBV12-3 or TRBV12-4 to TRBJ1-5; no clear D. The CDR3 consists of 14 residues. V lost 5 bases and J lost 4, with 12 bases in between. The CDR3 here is CASSADYANQPQHF. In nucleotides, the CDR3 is TGTGCCAGCAGTGCCGATTACGCAAATCAGCCCCAGCATTTT.

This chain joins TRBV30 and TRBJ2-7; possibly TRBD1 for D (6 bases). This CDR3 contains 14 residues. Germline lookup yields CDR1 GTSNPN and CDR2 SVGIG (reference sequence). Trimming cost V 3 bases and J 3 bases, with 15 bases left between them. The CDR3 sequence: CAWRTRDTFYEQYF. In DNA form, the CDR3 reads TGTGCCTGGAGAACCCGGGACACTTTCTACGAGCAGTACTTC.